This section outlines one T cell receptor (beta chain) sequence together with its context. No antigen is known for it. The data stem from a study of T cell repertoires in cytomegalovirus infection. Study summary: In public TCR beta signatures, there were indications of both CMV infection and matching HLA type. Study-level results: Carriage of CMV together with the relevant HLA was identifiable through cumulative public TCR beta family frequency. The study found HLA-C-restricted CMV-specific TCR beta clonotypes dominating the ex vivo response.

MiXCR, applied by TCRdb to the reads, yields one record per CDR3 protein. This sample yields about 530,000 distinct CDR3 sequences, of which roughly 29% are seen a single time; under 15% belongs to the top ten. The origin of this receptor is a human donor in good health (CMV status not recorded). Some clones in this sample may be carry-over from other donors' samples. Sequenced input: PBMCs.

Here the CDR3 reads CSARTGNEKLFF. Here the CDR3 DNA reads TGCAGTGCTAGGACAGGGAATGAAAAACTGTTTTTT. The chain has TRBV20-1 and TRBJ1-4; TRBD1 agrees at 7 bases. Germline CDR1 is DFQATT and CDR2 is SNEGSKA (reference sequence). CDR3 length equals 12 residues. V was clipped by 3 bases and J by 5 bases; unmatched bases: 0.